The sequence of this T cell receptor (beta chain) was determined in a study of blood T cell repertoires in COVID-19. The V gene end was trimmed by 4 bases and the J gene end by 0 bases; junction bases not matched to a gene: 3. The CDR3 has 14 residues. CDR1 and CDR2 from the germline V gene are SQVTM and ANQGSEA. The authors' processing: Scientists estimated how many nucleated cells there were by amplifying reference gene primers. TCRdb keeps only in-frame clones here, not all; method: immunoSEQ multiplex PCR. V and J calls and clone size are copied from that table; D and trimming were computed from the DNA. The sample holds a few hundred thousand clones, around 84% seen once.

The TCR was taken from a woman between 18 and 29 years old with acute or convalescent COVID-19. Material: peripheral blood. The chain is built from TRBV29-1 and TRBJ2-7; 10 bases match TRBD1. The CDR3 loop is CSVGGTGASYEQYF. The CDR3 DNA is TGCAGCGTTGGTGGGACAGGGGCCTCCTACGAGCAGTACTTC.